Below, 29 T cell receptor beta chains from the same sample are listed, as sequenced in a study of vaccination effects on CD4 cells after COVID-19. Researchers isolated CD4+ T cells once 9 to 11 days of culture had elapsed. This table comes from immunoSEQ multiplex PCR, and its TCRdb copy is limited to in-frame clones, with some not included. The table has 45,000 or so clones, around 74% seen once; the top ten hold approximately 9%. These receptors have no known antigen. The sample consisted of CD4+ T cells from PBMCs cultured without peptide, taken before COVID-19 vaccination. The receptor source for this set is a human donor who had a prior SARS-CoV-2 infection.

The chain is built from TRBV5-1 and TRBJ1-1; D uncertain. CDR1 is SGHRS, CDR2 YFSETQ, per germline. The CDR3 runs 13 residues. V was trimmed by 0 bases and J by 1 base, leaving 4 bases between them. This CDR3 reads CASSLARNTEAFF. The CDR3 nucleotides read TGCGCCAGCAGCTTGGCCCGGAACACTGAAGCTTTCTTT.

This chain links TRBV4-2 with TRBJ2-1, with 7 bases that match TRBD2. CDR3 length equals 16 residues. CDR1 and CDR2 (germline): LGHNA, YNFKEQ. The trim removed 10 bases at V and 5 bases at J, leaving 17 bases unmatched. Written as DNA, the CDR3 is TGTGCCACCACAAAGGGGCGGGGGAGCTACAACAATGAGCAGTTCTTC. Protein product: CATTKGRGSYNNEQFF.

This clone has a handful of counts. The chain uses TRBV13 and TRBJ1-6; D is unresolved. The V end lost 5 bases, the J end lost 1 base, and 18 bases lay between the germline ends. In germline, CDR1 is PRHDT, CDR2 FYEKMQ (reference sequence). This CDR3 has 18 residues. This CDR3 is CASSGRQVASSYNSPLHF. In nucleotides, the CDR3 is TGTGCCAGCAGCGGACGACAAGTCGCAAGTTCCTATAATTCACCCCTCCACTTT.

This chain links TRBV20-1 with TRBJ2-3; D gene unclear. The CDR3 is 12 residues long. V lost 3 bases to trimming and J lost 6 bases, with 10 bases between them. Looked up from germline, CDR1 is DFQATT and CDR2 is SNEGSKA (reference sequence). CDR3 coding DNA: TGCAGTGCTAGTCTTACAAGGGATACGCAGTATTTT. Its protein product is CSASLTRDTQYF.

This rearrangement joins TRBV18 to TRBJ1-4; D remains ambiguous. Germline CDR1 is KGHSH and CDR2 is LQKENI. V lost 4 bases, J lost 0 bases, and 15 bases lay in between. The CDR3 totals 17 residues. CDR3 protein: CASSRTGDPATNEKLFF. The CDR3 DNA follows: TGTGCCAGCTCACGTACCGGTGACCCAGCAACTAATGAAAAACTGTTTTTT. Based on the CDR3 plus reference TRBV18 and TRBJ1-4, the full variable domain is NAGVMQNPRHLVRRRGQEARLRCSPMKGHSHVYWYRQLPEEGLKFMVYLQKENIIDESGMPKERFSAEFPKEGPSILRIQQVVRGDSAAYFCASSRTGDPATNEKLFFGSGTQLSVL.

V usage is TRBV30 and J usage is TRBJ1-4; a weak D match, TRBD1 (5 bases). Trimming shortened V by 2 bases and J by 0 bases, and 13 bases separated the two germline ends. The CDR3 consists of 16 residues. Germline values: CDR1 GTSNPN, CDR2 SVGIG (reference sequence). The CDR3 protein is CAWSPVRQTTNEKLFF. The CDR3 DNA sequence: TGTGCCTGGAGTCCAGTACGACAGACAACTAATGAAAAACTGTTTTTT.

The chain uses TRBV13 and TRBJ2-7, with 12 bases identical to TRBD2. This CDR3 has 15 residues. Germline assignment: CDR1 PRHDT and CDR2 FYEKMQ (reference sequence). The ends lost 5 bases at V and 2 bases at J; junction bases unmatched: 4. The CDR3 sequence is CASSPRTSGAYEQYF. DNA for the CDR3: TGTGCCAGCAGCCCCCGGACTAGCGGGGCCTACGAGCAGTACTTC.

V is TRBV6-5 and J is TRBJ2-5; 10 bases agree with TRBD2. The CDR3 spans 13 residues. Germline CDR1 reads MNHEY; CDR2 reads SVGAGI. J was trimmed by 4 bases and V by 7 bases; bases with no gene match: 3. As DNA, the CDR3 is TGTGCCAGCATGCTAGCGGGAGCAGAGACCCAGTACTTC. This sequence encodes CASMLAGAETQYF.

The chain couples TRBV5-8 to TRBJ1-6; TRBD1 might be the D (5 bases). CDR3 length equals 14 residues. The germline gives CDR1 SGHTS, CDR2 YDEGEE. V lost 4 bases and J 9 bases, leaving 14 bases between the germline ends. This chain's CDR3 is CASSAEGFSSPLHF. CDR3 DNA: TGTGCCAGCAGCGCCGAGGGGTTTTCTTCACCCCTCCACTTT.

The chain couples TRBV11-2 to TRBJ1-2, with a weak D call TRBD1 (6 bases). Germline V lookup: CDR1 SGHAT, CDR2 FQNNGV. V was cut by 3 bases and J by 7 bases, with 15 bases left in between. This CDR3 spans 14 amino acids. The CDR3 DNA is TGTGCCAGCAGCTTTTCACGGGGGGCGGTTGGCTACACCTTC. It is translated as CASSFSRGAVGYTF. The full variable domain, in which reference TRBV11-2 and TRBJ1-2 provide the parts outside the CDR3, is EAGVAQSPRYKIIEKRQSVAFWCNPISGHATLYWYQQILGQGPKLLIQFQNNGVVDDSQLPKDRFSAERLKGVDSTLKIQPAKLEDSAVYLCASSFSRGAVGYTFGSGTRLTVV.

This clone has only a few counts. The genes are TRBV18 and TRBJ1-4; D is unclear. The germline V gene has CDR1 KGHSH and CDR2 LQKENI. V was pared by 4 bases and J by 0 bases, with 6 bases between. The CDR3 totals 14 residues. The CDR3 loop reads CASSRSATNEKLFF. CDR3 nucleotide sequence: TGTGCCAGCTCACGGTCAGCAACTAATGAAAAACTGTTTTTT.

This clone was observed a handful of times. The CDR3: CASRGTYGNIQYF. The CDR3 region has the DNA TGTGCCAGCAGAGGGACATATGGAAACATTCAGTACTTC. The chain recombines TRBV27 with TRBJ2-4, with D possibly TRBD1 on 6 matching bases. The CDR3 extends over 13 amino acids. CDR1 and CDR2 from the germline V gene are MNHEY and SMNVEV (reference sequence). V gave up 6 bases and J gave up 6 bases, with 12 bases separating them.

This chain connects TRBV5-5 to TRBJ2-5; perhaps TRBD2 as D (6 bases). Trimming shortened V by 0 bases and J by 2 bases, and 8 bases separated the two germline ends. The CDR3 length is 14 residues. Germline V gives CDR1 SGHKS, CDR2 YYEKEE (reference sequence). In nucleotides, the CDR3 is TGTGCCAGCAGCTTGGGGAGGGCACAAGAGACCCAGTACTTC. It specifies CASSLGRAQETQYF.

The gene calls are TRBV24-1 and TRBJ2-1, with D hard to call. Germline-derived CDR1 and CDR2 are KGHDR and SFDVKD. The CDR3 spans 14 residues. The V and J ends lost 1 base and 9 bases respectively, with 12 bases between them. The CDR3 nucleotides are TGTGCCACCAGTGATTTCCTTCGAGTAACTGAGCAGTTCTTC. It specifies CATSDFLRVTEQFF.

This clone was picked up one time. V gene TRBV5-1 combines with J gene TRBJ2-7; TRBD2 aligns across 10 bases. V trimming: 0 bases; J trimming: 3 bases; junction bases outside the gene matches: 6. The CDR3 length is 16 residues. Germline assignment: CDR1 SGHRS and CDR2 YFSETQ. In DNA, the CDR3 is TGCGCCAGCAGCTTGGATAGCGGGAGGACGGGCTACGAGCAGTACTTC. It codes for CASSLDSGRTGYEQYF. Combining the CDR3 with reference TRBV5-1 and TRBJ2-7 gives the whole variable domain KAGVTQTPRYLIKTRGQQVTLSCSPISGHRSVSWYQQTPGQGLQFLFEYFSETQRNKGNFPGRFSGRQFSNSRSEMNVSTLELGDSALYLCASSLDSGRTGYEQYFGPGTRLTVT.

The CDR3 sequence: CATSEYQETQYF. The CDR3 DNA reads TGTGCCACCTCAGAGTACCAAGAGACCCAGTACTTC. The V gene is TRBV10-3, the J gene TRBJ2-5; no firm D call. With 10 bases removed from V and 0 bases from J, the gap between germline ends came to 9 bases. Germline V CDR1 and CDR2: ENHRY, SYGVKD. The CDR3 totals 12 residues.

The V and J genes are TRBV30 and TRBJ1-6, with D unresolved. This CDR3 comprises 15 residues. Germline CDR1 and CDR2: GTSNPN and SVGIG (reference sequence). V was cut by 4 bases and J by 7 bases, with 17 bases left in between. CDR3 in amino acids: CAWTLQIRGNSPLHF. CDR3 nucleotide sequence: TGTGCCTGGACTCTACAGATCCGAGGGAATTCACCCCTCCACTTT.

The rearrangement uses TRBV7-2 and TRBJ2-7; unclear D gene. The V gene lost 4 bases and the J gene lost 6 bases, with 16 bases spanning the gap. The CDR3 consists of 14 residues. Per germline, CDR1 SGHTA and CDR2 FQGNSA. The CDR3 DNA sequence: TGTGCCAGCAGCTCTTTCGGACGGACCCGCGAGCAGTACTTC. Encoded protein: CASSSFGRTREQYF.

The chain has TRBV9 and TRBJ1-1; 8 bases line up with TRBD1. Germline lookup yields CDR1 SGDLS and CDR2 YYNGEE. V lost 4 bases, J lost 0 bases, and 2 bases stayed unmatched. This CDR3 comprises 14 residues. This chain's CDR3 is CASSRTGLNTEAFF. The CDR3 coding sequence is TGTGCCAGCAGCCGGACAGGGTTGAACACTGAAGCTTTCTTT. The variable domain in full, with the rest retrieved from reference TRBV9 and TRBJ1-1, is DSGVTQTPKHLITATGQRVTLRCSPRSGDLSVYWYQQSLDQGLQFLIQYYNGEERAKGNILERFSAQQFPDLHSELNLSSLELGDSALYFCASSRTGLNTEAFFGQGTRLTVV.

V and J are TRBV25-1 and TRBJ2-1, with 9 nucleotides matching TRBD2. Per germline, CDR1 MGHDK and CDR2 SYGVNS. The CDR3 loop spans 17 amino acids. Germline trimming cut 5 bases from V and 8 bases from J; bases unmatched to any gene: 16. The CDR3 region has the DNA TGTGCCAGCAGTAGGGAGCGTGCTAGCGGGATTTTAGATGAGCAGTTCTTC. Encoded protein: CASSRERASGILDEQFF.

The chain uses TRBV2 and TRBJ2-1, with D perhaps matching TRBD1 or TRBD2 (5 bases each). Trimming removed 1 base from V and 5 bases from J, with 18 bases in between. The CDR3 spans 17 residues. Germline V CDR1 and CDR2: SNHLY, FYNNEI. The CDR3 DNA is TGTGCCAGCAGTGAAGAGAAAACCGGGACGGGGAACAATGAGCAGTTCTTC. This gives the protein CASSEEKTGTGNNEQFF.

CDR3 sequence reads: CASSQGGTDTQYF. In DNA form, the CDR3 reads TGTGCCAGCAGCCAAGGGGGCACAGATACGCAGTATTTT. The chain has TRBV3-1 (or the pseudogene TRBV3-2) and TRBJ2-3; no reliable D call. This CDR3 has 13 amino acids. CDR1 is LGHDT, CDR2 YNNKEL, per germline (reference sequence). Trimming took 1 base from V and 1 from J, leaving 3 bases between them.

V and J are TRBV5-6 and TRBJ2-2; 9 bases align to TRBD1. CDR1 and CDR2 from the germline V gene are SGHDT and YYEEEE. V lost 0 bases to trimming and J lost 5 bases; unmatched junction nucleotides: 14. There are 19 residues in the CDR3. CDR3 bases: TGTGCCAGCAGCTTGGAGCTGTTGGCGGGGACAGGGCGGACCGGGGAGCTGTTTTTT. Protein: CASSLELLAGTGRTGELFF.

This sequence joins TRBV4-3 and TRBJ2-7, with D tentatively TRBD2 (5 bases). Trimming shortened V by 1 base and J by 3 bases, and 10 bases separated the two germline ends. Germline V lookup: CDR1 LGHNA, CDR2 YSLEER. The CDR3 has 14 residues. Written as DNA, the CDR3 is TGCGCCAGCAGCCAAGTTCTCGAGGGCTACGAGCAGTACTTC. Amino acids: CASSQVLEGYEQYF.

The chain combines TRBV19 with TRBJ2-1, with D perhaps matching TRBD2 (6 bases). V was clipped by 7 bases and J by 10 bases, with 17 bases between them. This CDR3 contains 13 residues. In germline, CDR1 is LNHDA, CDR2 SQIVND (reference sequence). The CDR3 nucleotides read TGTGCCAGTAACACGGCGGGATGGGGGGAGCAGTTCTTC. It codes for CASNTAGWGEQFF.

V is TRBV23-1 and J is TRBJ1-2, with a possible D match to TRBD1 (6 bases). TRBV23-1 qualifies as an ORF whose function is uncertain. The CDR3 loop spans 16 amino acids. V was cut by 6 bases and J by 8 bases, with 25 bases left in between. CDR3 sequence reads: CASSRDSKGDDWGYTF. CDR3 bases: TGCGCCAGCAGCCGCGACAGCAAGGGGGACGATTGGGGCTACACCTTC.

The chain couples TRBV4-3 to TRBJ2-1; TRBD1 is a possible D gene (6 bases). V lost 1 base and J 8 bases, leaving 12 bases between the germline ends. CDR3 size: 14 residues. CDR1 is LGHNA, CDR2 YSLEER, per germline. The CDR3 nucleotides are TGCGCCAGCAGCCAAGGACAGGTTGGCGATGAGCAGTTCTTC. It codes for CASSQGQVGDEQFF.

This sequence joins TRBV6-2 or TRBV6-3 and TRBJ1-5, with unresolved D. Germline V gene data show CDR1 as MNHEY and CDR2 as SVGEGT. CDR3 length: 13 amino acids. Trimming took off 3 bases at V and 5 bases at J, with 8 bases between the two ends. The CDR3 is CASSYRWDQPQHF. CDR3 in DNA: TGTGCCAGCAGTTATCGTTGGGATCAGCCCCAGCATTTT.

This chain connects TRBV19 to TRBJ1-5; 9 nucleotides match TRBD1. The junction had 10 bases not matched to a gene; V was cut back by 5 bases and J by 5 bases. The CDR3 is 16 residues long. The germline V gene encodes CDR1 LNHDA and CDR2 SQIVND (reference sequence). In DNA form, the CDR3 reads TGTGCCAGTAGTCCCCTTGGGACAGGGTTAGATCAGCCCCAGCATTTT. It translates to CASSPLGTGLDQPQHF. The complete variable domain, with remaining parts taken from reference TRBV19 and TRBJ1-5, reads DGGITQSPKYLFRKEGQNVTLSCEQNLNHDAMYWYRQDPGQGLRLIYYSQIVNDFQKGDIAEGYSVSREKKESFPLTVTSAQKNPTAFYLCASSPLGTGLDQPQHFGDGTRLSIL.